Each of the 14 T cell receptor beta chains below was sequenced from the same sample in a study of T cells in Graves' hyperthyroidism and ophthalmopathy. It was RNA transcripts that yielded the amplified TCR beta CDR3 regions. A set of HTBI primers served as the primers for a first-round RT-PCR of the TCR CDR3. One entry per CDR3 protein results from TCRdb running MiXCR on the multiplex PCR reads. The sample holds fewer than 350,000 distinct CDR3 sequences; 15% to 20% are singletons and the top ten take 15%. What was sequenced was blood. These TCRs come from a woman between 40 and 55 years old with Graves' ophthalmopathy.

This clonotype was recorded many times. The chain employs TRBV7-8 and TRBJ1-2; the D is unclear. The CDR3 is 12 residues long. The germline V gene has CDR1 SGHVS and CDR2 FQNEAQ. The V and J ends lost 1 base and 6 bases respectively, with 6 bases between them. CDR3: CASSLDGDGYTF. The CDR3 DNA sequence: TGTGCCAGCAGCTTAGACGGGGATGGCTACACCTTC.

This clonotype was seen many times. The V call is TRBV7-9, the J call TRBJ2-7; a possible D gene is TRBD1 (6 bases). The CDR3 runs to 14 residues. In germline, CDR1 is SEHNR, CDR2 FQNEAQ (reference sequence). Trimming took 3 bases from V and 6 from J, leaving 15 bases between them. CDR3 region: CASSLSRGQSEQYF. As DNA, the CDR3 is TGTGCCAGCAGCTTGTCCAGGGGACAAAGCGAGCAGTACTTC. The variable domain in full, completed from reference TRBV7-9 and TRBJ2-7, reads DTGVSQNPRHKITKRGQNVTFRCDPISEHNRLYWYRQTLGQGPEFLTYFQNEAQLEKSRLLSDRFSAERPKGSFSTLEIQRTEQGDSAMYLCASSLSRGQSEQYFGPGTRLTVT.

This clonotype has a count of ten or more. The J gene is TRBJ1-2, the V gene TRBV4-1, with TRBD1 matching over 9 bases. J gave up 1 base and V 1 base, and 4 bases lay outside the gene matches. The germline V gene encodes CDR1 MGHRA and CDR2 YSYEKL. This CDR3 has 16 residues. Here the CDR3 DNA reads TGCGCCAGCAGCCAAGCTGGGACAGGGCTTAACTATGGCTACACCTTC. Its translation: CASSQAGTGLNYGYTF.

This clonotype has at least ten counts. The chain uses TRBV6-2 or TRBV6-3 and TRBJ1-1, with TRBD1 identical over 7 bases. Germline-derived CDR1 and CDR2 are MNHEY and SVGEGT. The CDR3 is 16 residues long. V lost 0 bases and J lost 3; bases outside the gene matches: 7. CDR3 loop: CASSYSRGRGDTEAFF. Written as DNA, the CDR3 is TGTGCCAGCAGTTACTCGAGGGGCAGGGGGGACACTGAAGCTTTCTTT.

This clonotype was observed many times. V gene TRBV6-2 or TRBV6-3 combines with J gene TRBJ1-5, with 11 bases lining up with TRBD1. From germline, CDR1 is MNHEY and CDR2 SVGEGT. The CDR3 sequence is 18 residues long. Trimming cost V 8 bases and J 1 base; bases outside gene matches: 13. The CDR3 DNA reads as TGTGCCAGCGAACCCGGGACAGGGGGAATCTGGAGCAATCAGCCCCAGCATTTT. Amino acid sequence: CASEPGTGGIWSNQPQHF.

This clonotype appeared many times. The V call is TRBV6-2 or TRBV6-3, the J call TRBJ1-2, with 8 bases fitting TRBD1. V trimming: 6 bases; J trimming: 8 bases; junction bases outside the gene matches: 2. This CDR3 contains 11 residues. Germline V gene lookup returns CDR1 MNHEY and CDR2 SVGEGT. The CDR3 loop is CASRTGDGYTF. CDR3 sequence (DNA): TGTGCCAGCAGGACAGGGGACGGCTACACCTTC.

This clonotype was found many times. This sequence joins TRBV12-3 or TRBV12-4 and TRBJ2-7; D might be TRBD1 or TRBD2, each matching 5 bases. This CDR3 is 13 amino acids long. V was shortened by 5 bases and J by 7 bases, with 15 bases between the two germline ends. The DNA of the CDR3 is TGTGCCAGCAGTGAAGGACATCCGGGGGAGCAGTACTTC. Translated: CASSEGHPGEQYF.

This clonotype was observed many times. V is TRBV28 and J is TRBJ2-2, with D unclear. This CDR3 has 14 residues. V was cut by 3 bases and J by 4 bases, with 9 bases left in between. Germline loops: CDR1 MDHEN, CDR2 SYDVKM. As DNA, the CDR3 is TGTGCCAGCAGTTTGAGAGTACTCACCGGGGAGCTGTTTTTT. It codes for CASSLRVLTGELFF.

The chain couples TRBV28 to TRBJ2-7, with D tentatively TRBD1 (5 bases). From germline, CDR1 is MDHEN and CDR2 SYDVKM. CDR3 length equals 13 residues. V lost 8 bases and J 0 bases, leaving 11 bases between the germline ends. This CDR3 is CASADRLSYEQYF. The CDR3 nucleotides read TGTGCCAGCGCCGACAGACTCTCCTACGAGCAGTACTTC.

The sample holds many counts of this clonotype. The chain employs TRBV10-3 and TRBJ2-7, with 8 bases matching TRBD1. V lost 3 bases, J lost 2 bases, and 3 bases stayed unmatched. The CDR3 extends over 14 amino acids. Germline V gives CDR1 ENHRY, CDR2 SYGVKD. The CDR3 protein is CAISEAGGAYEQYF. The CDR3 nucleotides are TGTGCCATCAGTGAAGCAGGGGGCGCCTACGAGCAGTACTTC.

This clonotype was observed at least ten times. The chain joins TRBV6-1 to TRBJ2-7, with 8 bases lining up with TRBD2. J gave up 2 bases and V 5 bases, and 11 bases lay outside the gene matches. CDR1 is MNHNS, CDR2 SASEGT, per germline. This CDR3 spans 16 amino acids. The CDR3 nucleotides read TGTGCCAGCAGTACACTTCGGACGGGACTAGCCTACGAGCAGTACTTC. Protein: CASSTLRTGLAYEQYF.

The table lists this clonotype with many counts. The rearrangement uses TRBV6-2 or TRBV6-3 and TRBJ1-1, with no clear D. Trimming removed 6 bases from V and 0 bases from J, with 8 bases in between. The CDR3 sequence is 13 residues long. CDR1 is MNHEY, CDR2 SVGEGT, per germline. This chain's CDR3 is CASRERVNTEAFF. The CDR3 region has the DNA TGTGCCAGCAGGGAACGAGTGAACACTGAAGCTTTCTTT.

V gene TRBV12-3 or TRBV12-4 combines with J gene TRBJ2-7; possible D gene TRBD1, 5 bases. CDR3 length: 14 amino acids. V was shortened by 3 bases and J by 3 bases, with 12 bases between the two germline ends. The CDR3 loop is CASSFQDIGYEQYF. The CDR3 coding sequence is TGTGCCAGCAGTTTCCAGGACATTGGCTACGAGCAGTACTTC.

This clonotype was found many times. This sequence joins TRBV19 and TRBJ2-1; 13 bases map to TRBD2. V trimming: 3 bases; J trimming: 5 bases; junction bases outside the gene matches: 4. The CDR3 is made up of 16 amino acids. CDR1 is LNHDA and CDR2 is SQIVND in the germline V gene (reference sequence). The CDR3 region has the DNA TGTGCCAGTAGTATCCTCGGACTAGCGGGGGACAATGAGCAGTTCTTC. Residues: CASSILGLAGDNEQFF.